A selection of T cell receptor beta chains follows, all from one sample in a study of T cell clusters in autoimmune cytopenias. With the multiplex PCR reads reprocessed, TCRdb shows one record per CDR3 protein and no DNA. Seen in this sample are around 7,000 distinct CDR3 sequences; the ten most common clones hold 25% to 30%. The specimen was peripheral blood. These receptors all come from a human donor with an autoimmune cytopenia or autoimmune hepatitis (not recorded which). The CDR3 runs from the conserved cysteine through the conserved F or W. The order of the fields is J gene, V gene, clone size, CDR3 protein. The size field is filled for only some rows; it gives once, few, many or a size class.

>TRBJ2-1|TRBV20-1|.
CSALAGGPQEQFF
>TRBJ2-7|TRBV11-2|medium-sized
CASSLYQVFGEQYF
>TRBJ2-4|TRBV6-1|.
CASSPLNIQYF
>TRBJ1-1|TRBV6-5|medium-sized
CASSYSVQGNTEAFF
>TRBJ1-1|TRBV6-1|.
CASRNTGFVTEAFF
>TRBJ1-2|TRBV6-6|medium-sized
CASSSRQGAMGYTF
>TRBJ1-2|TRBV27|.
CASSRGGGARNGYTF
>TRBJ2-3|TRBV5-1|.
CASTLGGVRDTQYF
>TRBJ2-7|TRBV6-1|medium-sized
CASSVEASGSYEQYF
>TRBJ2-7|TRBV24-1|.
CATSDFTGRAGSREQYF
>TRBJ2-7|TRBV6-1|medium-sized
CASSEGGPYEQYF
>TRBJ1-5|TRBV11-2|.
CASAQLRGGSNQPQHF
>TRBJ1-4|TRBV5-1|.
CASSSQKPEEKLFF